These 6 T cell receptor beta chains were all obtained from the same sample, sequenced in a study of T cell responses to AZD1222 COVID-19 vaccine. Repertoires were generated with immunoSEQ multiplex PCR, while TCRdb's copy carries only in-frame clones and drops some. This sample has about 130,000 clones; approximately 90% occur once, and the top ten carry 20% to 25%. Here the sequenced sample was peripheral blood, taken on day 0 of AZD1222 vaccination. Receptor source: an adult in good health.

J is TRBJ2-3 and V is TRBV5-1; 10 nucleotides align to TRBD2. Germline CDR1 reads SGHRS; CDR2 reads YFSETQ. The CDR3 is made up of 16 amino acids. V lost 1 base and J lost 5; bases outside the gene matches: 7. The CDR3 loop reads CASSLKSGGAVDTQYF. DNA of the CDR3: TGCGCCAGCAGCTTGAAGAGCGGGGGGGCAGTAGATACGCAGTATTTT.

This sequence joins TRBV10-2 and TRBJ1-1, with D perhaps matching TRBD1 (6 bases). The CDR3 has 14 residues. CDR1 is WSHSY, CDR2 SAAADI, per germline. Trimming took off 6 bases at V and 0 bases at J, with 11 bases between the two ends. CDR3 nucleotides: TGCGCCAGCAGAGGGGGGAATCTGAACACTGAAGCTTTCTTT. It yields the protein CASRGGNLNTEAFF.

The V and J genes are TRBV4-1 and TRBJ2-5, with 8 positions matching TRBD2. This CDR3 contains 15 residues. In germline, CDR1 is MGHRA, CDR2 YSYEKL. V lost 2 bases to trimming and J lost 2 bases; unmatched junction nucleotides: 4. The CDR3 DNA reads as TGCGCCAGCAGCCAAATCGGGGGGGAACAAGAGACCCAGTACTTC. Amino acids: CASSQIGGEQETQYF.

The chain uses TRBV24-1 and TRBJ2-2; D remains ambiguous. The V gene's germline CDR1 is KGHDR and CDR2 SFDVKD. V was trimmed by 2 bases and J by 4 bases, leaving 4 bases between them. The CDR3 is 13 amino acids. The CDR3 here is CATSDYGTGELFF. CDR3 bases: TGTGCCACCAGTGATTATGGCACCGGGGAGCTGTTTTTT.

This rearrangement joins TRBV27 to TRBJ2-3, with D possibly TRBD1 on 5 matching bases. Trimming took off 3 bases at V and 6 bases at J, with 16 bases between the two ends. Germline assignment: CDR1 MNHEY and CDR2 SMNVEV (reference sequence). The CDR3 spans 15 residues. The CDR3 spells CASSFGQGLTDTQYF. Written as DNA, the CDR3 is TGTGCCAGCAGTTTTGGTCAGGGTCTAACCGATACGCAGTATTTT.

J is TRBJ2-2 and V is TRBV9; TRBD2 matches 10 bases. The V and J ends lost 4 bases and 3 bases, in that order; junction bases with no gene match: 0. CDR3 size: 14 residues. In germline, CDR1 is SGDLS, CDR2 YYNGEE. The CDR3 coding sequence is TGTGCCAGCAGCCTAGCGGGGGACACCGGGGAGCTGTTTTTT. This translates into CASSLAGDTGELFF.